These T cell receptor beta chains were read from a single sample in a study of metastatic and nonmetastatic thyroid tumors. With MiXCR, TCRdb called clones anew from the PCR reads. The sample lists approximately 65,000 clones, approximately 4.1% occurring once. The source material was blood. The receptor set was obtained from a female donor with papillary thyroid cancer or a benign thyroid nodule (not recorded which). Some clones in this sample may be carry-over from other donors' samples. The CDR3 runs from the conserved cysteine through the conserved F or W. Fields, in order: J gene, V gene, clone size, CDR3 protein. A clone size is listed for some rows: how often the clone was seen (once, few, many), or a class if it is expanded.

TRBJ2-6	TRBV3-1	few	CASSQVTGAFSGANVLTF
TRBJ2-3	TRBV6-9	-	CASSYREGASTDTQYF
TRBJ1-3	TRBV5-1	many	CASSLGSSGNTIYF
TRBJ2-7	TRBV6-5	few	CASSYRANLGQSASYEQYF
TRBJ2-1	TRBV5-1	few	CASGPVPWTTGGNEQFF
TRBJ2-1	TRBV4-1	many	CASSQDLGQGLSNEQFF
TRBJ1-6	TRBV5-5	many	CASSLDTGNSPLHF
TRBJ1-5	TRBV28	many	CASSLPGQGSNQPQHF
TRBJ2-1	TRBV2	many	CASSVGGAGPSYNEQFF
TRBJ1-1	TRBV6-1	-	CASSERDNTEAFF
TRBJ1-2	TRBV3-1	many	CASSQEGVNYGYTF
TRBJ2-7	TRBV6-1	-	CASSETPFWLWQPSYEQYF
TRBJ1-2	TRBV12-5	many	CASGLGQADGYTF
TRBJ2-7	TRBV12-3/TRBV12-4	many	CASSPGQGVSYEQYF
TRBJ2-3	TRBV7-2	-	CAGGSSGASTDTQYF
TRBJ2-5	TRBV10-2	many	CASARVVQETQYF
TRBJ2-2	TRBV10-1	many	CASSNSWGGRIGELFF
TRBJ2-6	TRBV2	many	CASSMTSGRAHSGANVLTF
TRBJ2-1	TRBV16	-	CASSQVQGQFF
TRBJ2-2	TRBV30	many	CAWRLQNTGELFF
TRBJ2-1	TRBV5-1	medium-sized	CASSRGTGGNEQFF
TRBJ2-5	TRBV5-1	few	CDSMIEGRVIETQYF
TRBJ2-2	TRBV4-1	many	CASSQIGRGNTGELFF
TRBJ1-5	TRBV3-1	many	CASSQDPGEVRPQHF
TRBJ1-2	TRBV6-2/TRBV6-3	-	CASKDRGHYYGYTF
TRBJ2-1	TRBV7-7	many	CASSLDPSSAYNEQFF
TRBJ2-3	TRBV20-1	many	CSAETLAGVTDTQYF
TRBJ1-4	TRBV2	many	CASSEVINEKLFF
TRBJ2-1	TRBV6-2/TRBV6-3	few	CASSRSENYNEQFF
TRBJ2-3	TRBV6-5	medium-sized	CASSYSISLTDTQYF
TRBJ2-3	TRBV18	many	CASSPGLTDTQYF
TRBJ2-1	TRBV6-1	many	CTSSRDNNEQFF
TRBJ2-3	TRBV6-1	few	CASSESGASGQLQFTDTQYF
TRBJ2-7	TRBV27	many	CASSSKGGQSYEQYF
TRBJ2-1	TRBV30	many	CAWSSLSGRYNEQFF
TRBJ1-2	TRBV2	many	CASSRGTNYGYTF
TRBJ2-2	TRBV15	-	CATSGSIGRGTGELFF
TRBJ2-7	TRBV28	many	CASSSKYEQYF
TRBJ1-1	TRBV24-1	many	CATSDSARGRTEAFF
TRBJ2-3	TRBV10-1	many	CASSGGPGQNTDTQYF